These 23 T cell receptor beta chains were sequenced from one sample in a study of blood T cell repertoires in COVID-19. Produced via immunoSEQ multiplex PCR; TCRdb's table is partial and in-frame only. Of 31,000 or so clones in the sample, approximately 87% were seen once. Input material: peripheral blood. These receptors all come from a human donor with active COVID-19. The donor label of this sample is uncertain.

The V call is TRBV3-1 (or the pseudogene TRBV3-2), the J call TRBJ1-4; D unresolved. Trimming stripped 0 bases from V and 8 bases from J, with 13 bases between. CDR3 size: 15 residues. CDR1 and CDR2 from the germline V gene are LGHDT and YNNKEL (reference sequence). The CDR3 region is CASSQEGPRGEKLFF. DNA for the CDR3: TGTGCCAGCAGCCAAGAAGGACCCCGAGGGGAAAAACTGTTTTTT.

The chain is built from TRBV11-2 and TRBJ2-5; weak D call: TRBD2 (5 bases). The CDR3 length is 13 residues. V lost 2 bases, J lost 5 bases, and 9 bases lay in between. Germline CDR1 SGHAT, CDR2 FQNNGV. CDR3 sequence (DNA): TGTGCCAGCAGCTTACGGCGGAGGGAGACCCAGTACTTC. It yields the protein CASSLRRRETQYF.

This chain uses TRBV11-1 with TRBJ2-3; no clear D gene. This CDR3 has 14 residues. The germline gives CDR1 SGHAT, CDR2 FQDESV (reference sequence). Trimming removed 6 bases from V and 2 bases from J, with 12 bases in between. The CDR3 is CASSLGSYTDTQYF. CDR3 in DNA: TGTGCCAGCAGTCTCGGGTCCTACACAGATACGCAGTATTTT.

The V call is TRBV7-8, the J call TRBJ1-2; no clear D. Germline CDR1 and CDR2: SGHVS and FQNEAQ. The V end lost 5 bases, the J end lost 8 bases, and 18 bases lay between the germline ends. This CDR3 comprises 14 residues. CDR3 residues: CASSTRSLRRGYTF. The CDR3 DNA reads TGTGCCAGCAGCACCCGAAGCCTCCGGCGGGGCTACACCTTC.

CDR3 in amino acids: CASSQGAGGATSTDTQYF. CDR3 in DNA: TGCGCCAGCAGCCAAGGCGCGGGGGGGGCAACTAGCACAGATACGCAGTATTTT. V is TRBV4-1 and J is TRBJ2-3; TRBD2 matches 9 bases. Germline V gene sequence: CDR1 MGHRA, CDR2 YSYEKL. The CDR3 length is 18 residues. V trimming: 1 base; J trimming: 0 bases; junction bases outside the gene matches: 8.

The chain couples TRBV7-8 to TRBJ2-5; 11 nucleotides match TRBD1. The germline gives CDR1 SGHVS, CDR2 FQNEAQ. The trim removed 5 bases at V and 1 base at J, leaving 6 bases unmatched. This CDR3 has 16 amino acids. The CDR3 nucleotides are TGTGCCAGCAGCCCTGGGACAGGGGGACCCCAAGAGACCCAGTACTTC. Translation gives CASSPGTGGPQETQYF.

This chain joins TRBV6-5 and TRBJ1-1; 9 bases align to TRBD1. The CDR3 is 15 residues long. The germline V gene encodes CDR1 MNHEY and CDR2 SVGAGI. Trimming took 8 bases from V and 3 from J; bases not matched to a gene: 10. The CDR3 region is CASGTGPGIDTEAFF. As DNA, the CDR3 is TGTGCCAGCGGGACAGGGCCCGGAATTGACACTGAAGCTTTCTTT.

The table lists this clone with a count of one. J is TRBJ2-2 and V is TRBV7-9; weak D call: TRBD2 (5 bases). V lost 2 bases to trimming and J lost 6 bases, with 13 bases between them. The CDR3 is 15 residues long. Germline V gene sequence: CDR1 SEHNR, CDR2 FQNEAQ (reference sequence). The CDR3, as DNA: TGTGCCAGCAGCTTAATCTCGGGATTTGCCGGGGAGCTGTTTTTT. Encoded protein: CASSLISGFAGELFF.

This chain connects TRBV3-1 (or the pseudogene TRBV3-2) to TRBJ1-6; 11 bases align to TRBD1. Germline CDR1 is LGHDT and CDR2 is YNNKEL (reference sequence). The CDR3 sequence is 14 residues long. With 6 bases clipped from V and 13 bases from J, the junction kept 8 bases outside the gene matches. In nucleotides, the CDR3 is TGTGCCAGCAGTCCGGACAGGGGGCAAGGTCCCCTCCACTTT. Translated, it gives CASSPDRGQGPLHF.

This chain links TRBV10-3 with TRBJ2-7; D possibly corresponds to TRBD2 (7 bases). Trimming cost V 4 bases and J 7 bases, with 23 bases left between them. The CDR3 totals 16 residues. CDR1 is ENHRY and CDR2 is SYGVKD in the germline V gene. CDR3 sequence: CAISGNQGLERGEQYF. The DNA for the CDR3 is TGTGCCATCAGTGGGAACCAAGGACTAGAAAGGGGGGAGCAGTACTTC.

In its sample, this clone is medium-sized (0.01 to 0.1%). V and J are TRBV7-9 and TRBJ1-3; D is possibly TRBD1 (6 bases). The CDR3 has 17 residues. The germline gives CDR1 SEHNR, CDR2 FQNEAQ (reference sequence). Trimming cost V 6 bases and J 0 bases, with 18 bases left between them. The CDR3 DNA is TGTGCCAGCAGTCTATTTGGACAGCTGAGCTCTGGAAACACCATATATTTT. Its translation: CASSLFGQLSSGNTIYF.

This clone appeared a few times. The chain joins TRBV7-8 to TRBJ1-2, with 10 bases lining up with TRBD1. The CDR3 runs 15 residues. J lost 3 bases, V lost 5 bases, and 6 bases had no gene match. CDR1 is SGHVS, CDR2 FQNEAQ, per germline. The CDR3 is CASSPRQGAYYGYTF. CDR3 DNA sequence: TGTGCCAGCAGCCCCCGACAGGGGGCTTACTATGGCTACACCTTC.

This chain uses TRBV6-5 with TRBJ2-7, with TRBD1 matching over 7 bases. This CDR3 has 14 amino acids. Germline values: CDR1 MNHEY, CDR2 SVGAGI. Unmatched junction bases numbered 1, after V lost 2 bases and J lost 0 bases. CDR3 sequence reads: CASSYGDSSYEQYF. The CDR3 bases are TGTGCCAGCAGTTACGGGGACAGCTCCTACGAGCAGTACTTC.

The chain carries TRBV27 and TRBJ2-1; perhaps TRBD2 as D (5 bases). CDR3 length equals 13 residues. In germline, CDR1 is MNHEY, CDR2 SMNVEV (reference sequence). Trimming stripped 3 bases from V and 4 bases from J, with 7 bases between. CDR3 sequence: CASSFGSYNEQFF. CDR3 sequence (DNA): TGTGCCAGCAGTTTTGGGAGTTACAATGAGCAGTTCTTC.

This rearrangement joins TRBV6-5 to TRBJ2-1, with D unclear. V was trimmed by 0 bases and J by 6 bases, leaving 12 bases between them. This CDR3 comprises 15 residues. CDR1 is MNHEY, CDR2 SVGAGI, per germline. As DNA, the CDR3 is TGTGCCAGCAGTTACTCGTCGGGTTCGCGCAATGAGCAGTTCTTC. Residues: CASSYSSGSRNEQFF.

This rearrangement joins TRBV19 to TRBJ2-1; 8 bases map to TRBD2. Germline V lookup: CDR1 LNHDA, CDR2 SQIVND (reference sequence). The CDR3 spans 21 residues. V gave up 0 bases and J gave up 0 bases; unmatched junction bases: 16. The DNA for the CDR3 is TGTGCCAGTAGTATAGAGGGCCCAAGAGGTGCTAGCGGGTTCTCCTACAATGAGCAGTTCTTC. This encodes CASSIEGPRGASGFSYNEQFF.

The chain carries TRBV3-1 (or the pseudogene TRBV3-2) and TRBJ1-3; D is unresolved. Between the trimmed V and J ends, which lost 6 bases and 0 bases, there was a span of 12 bases. The CDR3 is 15 residues long. The germline V gene encodes CDR1 LGHDT and CDR2 YNNKEL (reference sequence). In DNA form, the CDR3 reads TGTGCCAGCAGAGGAGGGCTGTACTCTGGAAACACCATATATTTT. Translated: CASRGGLYSGNTIYF.

The chain couples TRBV19 to TRBJ2-7; D ambiguous. Germline assignment: CDR1 LNHDA and CDR2 SQIVND (reference sequence). Deletions cut 1 base from V and 2 bases from J, with 12 bases between. This CDR3 spans 15 amino acids. CDR3 sequence reads: CASSIGGGRTYEQYF. In DNA, the CDR3 is TGTGCCAGTAGTATAGGAGGCGGCCGAACCTACGAGCAGTACTTC. Full variable domain (missing parts from reference TRBV19 and TRBJ2-7): DGGITQSPKYLFRKEGQNVTLSCEQNLNHDAMYWYRQDPGQGLRLIYYSQIVNDFQKGDIAEGYSVSREKKESFPLTVTSAQKNPTAFYLCASSIGGGRTYEQYFGPGTRLTVT.

The chain is built from TRBV24-1 and TRBJ2-1, with a possible D match to TRBD1 (6 bases). This CDR3 has 16 residues. Germline assignment: CDR1 KGHDR and CDR2 SFDVKD. The V end lost 4 bases, the J end lost 0 bases, and 12 bases lay between the germline ends. DNA of the CDR3: TGTGCCACCAGTGACGCACAGGGAAGCTCCTACAATGAGCAGTTCTTC. Translated: CATSDAQGSSYNEQFF.

This clone was observed once. This rearrangement joins TRBV5-1 to TRBJ2-2; 8 nucleotides align to TRBD1. The CDR3 is 17 amino acids. CDR1 and CDR2 (germline): SGHRS, YFSETQ. Germline trimming cut 0 bases from V and 0 bases from J; bases unmatched to any gene: 4. Here the CDR3 DNA reads TGCGCCAGCAGCTTGGCCGGACAGGGCTCGAACACCGGGGAGCTGTTTTTT. This encodes CASSLAGQGSNTGELFF. Complete variable domain (other parts from reference TRBV5-1 and TRBJ2-2): KAGVTQTPRYLIKTRGQQVTLSCSPISGHRSVSWYQQTPGQGLQFLFEYFSETQRNKGNFPGRFSGRQFSNSRSEMNVSTLELGDSALYLCASSLAGQGSNTGELFFGEGSRLTVL.

The gene calls are TRBV7-9 and TRBJ2-1, with 9 bases lining up with TRBD2. Trimming cost V 6 bases and J 10 bases; bases outside gene matches: 16. The V gene's germline CDR1 is SEHNR and CDR2 FQNEAQ (reference sequence). There are 16 residues in the CDR3. CDR3 protein: CASRSPLAGYLNEQFF. The CDR3 nucleotides are TGTGCCAGCAGATCCCCGCTAGCGGGGTACTTAAACGAGCAGTTCTTC.

The chain uses TRBV30 and TRBJ2-3, with no clear D. V gave up 6 bases and J gave up 2 bases, with 15 bases separating them. The germline V gene has CDR1 GTSNPN and CDR2 SVGIG (reference sequence). This CDR3 is 14 amino acids long. The CDR3 DNA reads TGTGCCTGTCGATCCGCACTCTCCACAGATACGCAGTATTTT. This translates into CACRSALSTDTQYF.

This rearrangement joins TRBV6-5 to TRBJ2-3; 7 bases match TRBD2. This CDR3 is 13 amino acids long. The V gene's germline CDR1 is MNHEY and CDR2 SVGAGI. With V trimmed by 8 bases and J by 6 bases, 8 bases remained unmatched. The DNA for the CDR3 is TGTGCCAGCGCAAGGGAGGGCGGGGATACGCAGTATTTT. Translation: CASAREGGDTQYF.